These 6 T cell receptor beta chains were all obtained from the same sample, sequenced in a study of beta chain features in type 1 diabetes (dated 2018 in TCRdb). The library was built by means of the immunoSEQ multiplex PCR assay. The High Capacity cDNA Reverse Transcription Kit was used to reverse transcribe all of the isolated RNA, meaning that expressed TCRB transcripts were what got sequenced. This immuneACCESS table, as held by TCRdb, lists in-frame sequences with V and J called but not all clones. Of the missing ones, under half trace to an unresolved V gene in checked studies; the others have no known cause. In this sample the table shows about 620,000 clones, about 14% of which occur a single time. The ten largest clones capture 0.093% of the sample. The sequenced sample consisted of naive CD4+ T cells from blood. The sample's cell subset or site label is to be understood as: true naive CD4+ T cells. Receptors were obtained from a young man in good health.

This chain joins TRBV30 and TRBJ1-5, with TRBD1 as a possible D gene (5 bases). This CDR3 is 16 amino acids long. Germline V lookup: CDR1 GTSNPN, CDR2 SVGIG (reference sequence). The V gene lost 1 base and the J gene lost 6 bases, with 19 bases spanning the gap. This chain's CDR3 is CAWSGGVRPRGQPQHF. In DNA form, the CDR3 reads TGTGCCTGGAGTGGCGGAGTCAGACCAAGGGGTCAGCCCCAGCATTTT.

A few counts support this clone. This chain uses TRBV7-2 with TRBJ2-1; TRBD2 aligns across 7 bases. The CDR3 contains 14 residues. Germline assignment: CDR1 SGHTA and CDR2 FQGNSA. Germline trimming cut 5 bases from V and 6 bases from J; bases unmatched to any gene: 7. The CDR3 DNA follows: TGTGCCAGCAGCCCACCTAGCGGAGGCAATGAGCAGTTCTTC. Residues: CASSPPSGGNEQFF. Based on the CDR3 plus reference TRBV7-2 and TRBJ2-1, the full variable domain is GAGVSQSPSNKVTEKGKDVELRCDPISGHTALYWYRQSLGQGLEFLIYFQGNSAPDKSGLPSDRFSAERTGGSVSTLTIQRTQQEDSAVYLCASSPPSGGNEQFFGPGTRLTVL.

This clone was observed a few times. This rearrangement joins TRBV25-1 to TRBJ1-2; 7 positions agree with TRBD1. Trimming took 1 base from V and 4 from J; bases not matched to a gene: 6. The CDR3 extends over 15 amino acids. The germline CDR1 and CDR2 sequences are MGHDK and SYGVNS. The chain's CDR3 is CASSESEGAFYGYTF. The CDR3, as DNA: TGTGCCAGCAGTGAATCGGAGGGGGCATTCTATGGCTACACCTTC.

The rearrangement uses TRBV11-2 and TRBJ2-1, with 8 nucleotides matching TRBD2. The CDR3 has 19 amino acids. Germline lookup yields CDR1 SGHAT and CDR2 FQNNGV. V was clipped by 1 base and J by 2 bases; unmatched bases: 13. The CDR3 coding sequence is TGTGCCAGCAGCTTAGTTCTGGGTGTTAGCGGGATGGCCTACAATGAGCAGTTCTTC. Amino acids: CASSLVLGVSGMAYNEQFF.

The chain is built from TRBV19 and TRBJ1-3; D is uncertain. Germline V gene data show CDR1 as LNHDA and CDR2 as SQIVND (reference sequence). The CDR3 extends over 15 amino acids. Trimming took 4 bases from V and 4 from J, leaving 14 bases between them. CDR3 amino acids: CASSTILLQGNTIYF. CDR3 nucleotide sequence: TGTGCCAGTAGTACGATCCTCCTCCAAGGAAACACCATATATTTT.

This clone was counted only a few times. The V and J genes are TRBV30 and TRBJ1-5; D may be TRBD1 (6 bases). Germline CDR1 reads GTSNPN; CDR2 reads SVGIG (reference sequence). V lost 0 bases and J lost 7, with 13 bases in between. CDR3 length: 14 amino acids. The CDR3 region is CAWSVGSGAQPQHF. The DNA of the CDR3 is TGTGCCTGGAGTGTAGGATCGGGGGCCCAGCCCCAGCATTTT.